The present entry profiles one T cell receptor (beta chain) with its context. The antigen is not known. The data stem from a study of monozygotic twins with inflammatory bowel disease. Notes on the study in general: Against healthy co-twins, IBD patients had lower TCRbeta diversity (measured by inverse Simpson). Clonotype overlap with others was lower in IBD patients than in healthy twins, a difference that was greatest with disease activity. Since immunosuppressive treatments differed, patient repertoires may have gained added variability.

This CDR3 has 16 amino acids. Germline loops: CDR1 MDHEN, CDR2 SYDVKM. One entry per CDR3 protein, without DNA, is what TCRdb gives after re-calling the 5' RACE reads. This sample's table reports about 160,000 distinct CDR3 sequences. The rearrangement links TRBV28 to TRBJ2-5; lacking DNA, the TRBD2 call made by TCRdb goes unchecked. This receptor was obtained from a human donor with ulcerative colitis or Crohn's disease, or a healthy co-twin of an affected twin (not recorded which). Specimen: blood. The CDR3 is CASSLRTSGRVETQYF.